These T cell receptor beta chains were read from a single sample in a study of cytomegalovirus exposure and HLA in healthy donors. Data came from immunoSEQ multiplex PCR; TCRdb stores just in-frame clones and leaves some out. The sample carries about 170,000 clones, around 82% recorded once. Sequenced material: PBMCs. The receptors stem from a boy under 10 years old in good health and CMV-seronegative. Each CDR3 is given with its conserved first and last residue. A D gene is named only where the DNA matches it firmly. Size is omitted from some rows. Given values are once, few, many or a class for expanded clones.

>.|.|TRBV4-2|TRBJ2-3|14
TGTGCCAGCAGCCAAGTTAGAAGGGGAGATACGCAGTATTTT
CASSQVRRGDTQYF
>TRBD1|.|TRBV6-6|TRBJ1-2|16
TGTGCCAGCAGCCCCGGACAGGGACGATATAACTATGGCTACACCTTC
CASSPGQGRYNYGYTF
>TRBD2|.|TRBV7-2|TRBJ2-7|17
TGTGCCAGCAGCTTATCGGCCGGGCGGGAGGGTTCCTACGAGCAGTACTTC
CASSLSAGREGSYEQYF
>.|.|TRBV6-1|TRBJ1-2|13
TGTGCCAGCAGAAATACGGGAGTAGTAAGCTACACCTTC
CASRNTGVVSYTF
>TRBD2|.|TRBV7-8|TRBJ2-7|15
TGTGCCAGCAGCCGCCGAATAGCGGGAGGATACGAGCAGTACTTC
CASSRRIAGGYEQYF
>.|.|TRBV10-3|TRBJ2-1|15
TGTGCCATCAGTGAGAATCCCTTGGCGGGCAGTGAGCAGTTCTTC
CAISENPLAGSEQFF
>.|.|TRBV11-1|TRBJ1-1|12
TGTGCCAGCAGACTCGAGGGAACTGAAGCTTTCTTT
CASRLEGTEAFF
>.|.|TRBV28|TRBJ1-1|16
TGTGCCAGCCCTCCCGGGGGACTCTCGAGGGACACTGAAGCTTTCTTT
CASPPGGLSRDTEAFF
>TRBD2|.|TRBV18|TRBJ2-1|16
TGTGCCAGCTCACCACAGCCAGCGGGAGCATCAAATGAGCAGTTCTTC
CASSPQPAGASNEQFF
>.|once|TRBV7-2|TRBJ2-5|15
TGTGCCCTCGTAGCGCTGGCTGGCGGCCTAGAGACCCAGTACTTC
CALVALAGGLETQYF
>.|.|TRBV6-1|TRBJ2-1|16
TGTGCCAGCAGTGCCACGGAGCGGTCCCCATCCGGTGAGCAGTTCTTC
CASSATERSPSGEQFF
>.|once|TRBV19|TRBJ1-4|14
TGTGCCAGTAGTATCGGACAAGGGGGTGAAAAACTGTTTTTT
CASSIGQGGEKLFF
>TRBD1|.|TRBV6-5|TRBJ1-6|13
TGTGCCAGCAGTTTAACAGGGGGTTTGGCCCTCCACTTT
CASSLTGGLALHF
>.|few|TRBV6-1|TRBJ2-5|12
TGTGCCATAAAAAGGAGTTCGGAGACCCAGTACTTC
CAIKRSSETQYF
>.|.|TRBV12-5|TRBJ1-5|17
TGTGCTAGTGGTGACGACTCGGGACAAAAAGTGGGGCAGCCCCAGCATTTT
CASGDDSGQKVGQPQHF
>TRBD1|.|TRBV19|TRBJ2-2|17
TGTGCCAGTATTCGTCCCCCGGGACAGGGGAACACCGGGGAGCTGTTTTTT
CASIRPPGQGNTGELFF
>.|.|TRBV11-2|TRBJ1-4|14
TGTGCCAGCAGCTTGGGGGGTTATAATGAAAAACTGTTTTTT
CASSLGGYNEKLFF
>TRBD2|.|TRBV15|TRBJ2-7|17
TGTGCCACCAGCAGAGAGACTAGCGGGAGTTCCTCCTACGAGCAGTACTTC
CATSRETSGSSSYEQYF
>TRBD1|.|TRBV6-1|TRBJ1-5|15
TGTGCCAGCAGTCGGGAGGACAGGGTTTATCAGCCCCAGCATTTT
CASSREDRVYQPQHF
>.|.|TRBV11-3|TRBJ2-7|13
TGTGCCAGCAGCTCGGACACCTCCTACGAGCAGTACTTC
CASSSDTSYEQYF
>.|.|TRBV20-1|TRBJ2-7|11
TGCAGTGCGAGAGACAGCTACGAGCAGTACTTC
CSARDSYEQYF
>.|.|TRBV7-9|TRBJ2-3|17
TGTGCCAGCAGCTTAAATTTCGGGTCAGGGGTCACAGATACGCAGTATTTT
CASSLNFGSGVTDTQYF
>TRBD2|.|TRBV7-6|TRBJ2-3|15
TGTGCCAGCAGCTTAACGACTAGCGGAGGTACAGCGCAGTATTTT
CASSLTTSGGTAQYF
>.|.|TRBV6-5|TRBJ2-7|14
TGTGCCAGCACCCAAGGCGGGGGCCACTACGAGCAGTACTTC
CASTQGGGHYEQYF
>TRBD1|.|TRBV30|TRBJ2-7|16
TGTGCCTGGAGTGCCGACAGGGGGTCAATCTCCTACGAGCAGTACTTC
CAWSADRGSISYEQYF
>.|.|TRBV5-8|TRBJ2-3|13
TGTGCCCGCACGGACAATCTCACAGATACGCAGTATTTT
CARTDNLTDTQYF
>TRBD2|.|TRBV28|TRBJ2-1|17
TGTGCCAGCAGTTTTAAGGGTTCCCTAGCGGGAGGGGATGAGCAGTTCTTC
CASSFKGSLAGGDEQFF
>TRBD1|.|TRBV19|TRBJ2-1|15
TGTGCCAGTAGCCCCGGACAGGGGGCCTACAATGAGCAGTTCTTC
CASSPGQGAYNEQFF
>.|.|TRBV9|TRBJ1-4|14
TGTGCCAGCAGCGTATTGGACTTCGACGAAAAACTGTTTTTT
CASSVLDFDEKLFF
>.|.|TRBV5-1|TRBJ2-5|15
TGCGCCAGCAGCTTGGAATGGCTAGCGAAGGAGACCCAGTACTTC
CASSLEWLAKETQYF
>TRBD2|.|TRBV5-1|TRBJ2-7|16
TGCGCCAGCAGCTTTGATTTACTAGCGGGAGTAGTACGGCAGTACTTC
CASSFDLLAGVVRQYF
>.|.|TRBV9|TRBJ1-3|14
TGTGCCAGCAGCGTAGGCGGGCATGGAAACACCATATATTTT
CASSVGGHGNTIYF
>TRBD1|.|TRBV18|TRBJ1-1|16
TGTGCCAGCTCACCAAACTCACGGACAGGCGGCACTGAAGCTTTCTTT
CASSPNSRTGGTEAFF
>.|.|TRBV4-1|TRBJ1-1|16
TGCGCCAGCAGCCAAGAAGGCGGGGCCTGGCAGGGTGAAGCTTTCTTT
CASSQEGGAWQGEAFF
>TRBD2|.|TRBV5-6|TRBJ2-2|16
TGTGCCAGCAGCTTCGGAGCGGGAGACCCCACCGGGGAGCTGTTTTTT
CASSFGAGDPTGELFF
>TRBD2|.|TRBV5-6|TRBJ2-7|15
TGTGCCAGCAGCTTGACCGGGACTAGCCCCCACGAGCAGTACTTC
CASSLTGTSPHEQYF
>.|.|TRBV12-5|TRBJ1-4|14
TGTGCTAGTGGCCCCGGGACATCGAGTGAAAAACTGTTTTTT
CASGPGTSSEKLFF
>.|.|TRBV9|TRBJ1-1|15
TGTGCCAGCAGCGTAGGCCTCTTAAGGGAGACTGAAGCTTTCTTT
CASSVGLLRETEAFF
>TRBD2|.|TRBV18|TRBJ2-1|16
TGTGCCAGCTCACCACCGGTGGCGGGAGGGCTAAATGAGCAGTTCTTC
CASSPPVAGGLNEQFF
>.|.|TRBV7-9|TRBJ2-3|15
TGTGCCAGCAGCTTAGGCAGGGGATCAGCAGATACGCAGTATTTT
CASSLGRGSADTQYF
>.|.|TRBV6-6|TRBJ2-5|14
TGTGCCAGCAGTTACCCGGGAAGTATAGAGACCCAGTACTTC
CASSYPGSIETQYF
>.|.|TRBV5-6|TRBJ1-1|14
TGTGCCAGCAGCTTGGGGGGCGTGAACACTGAAGCTTTCTTT
CASSLGGVNTEAFF
>.|.|TRBV21-1|TRBJ2-1|19
TGTGCCAGCAGAATGAAACTAGCGGATAAACCTAGCTCCTACAATGAGCAGTTCTTC
CASRMKLADKPSSYNEQFF
>.|.|TRBV14|TRBJ2-7|11
TGTGCCAGCAGCCAAGTAGACAAGCAGTACTTC
CASSQVDKQYF
>TRBD1|.|TRBV10-3|TRBJ1-1|14
TGTGCCATCAGTGAGCCTATTGGGACAGGGGTTGCTTTCTTT
CAISEPIGTGVAFF
>.|.|TRBV10-2|TRBJ2-7|13
TGCGCCAGCAGTGCGGTTAGTTTCTACGAGCAGTACTTC
CASSAVSFYEQYF
>TRBD2|.|TRBV7-8|TRBJ2-7|16
TGTGCCAGCATCCCTCGGGCTAGCGGGAGAGCCTACGAGCAGTACTTC
CASIPRASGRAYEQYF
>TRBD2|few|TRBV6-5|TRBJ2-3|16
TGTGCCAGCAGTTACATGAGACTAGCTAGCACAGATACGCAGTATTTT
CASSYMRLASTDTQYF
>TRBD1|.|TRBV7-8|TRBJ2-7|15
TGTGCCAGCAGCCAACCCGGGACAGGCACCTACGAGCAGTACTTC
CASSQPGTGTYEQYF
>TRBD1|.|TRBV23-1|TRBJ2-7|16
TGCGCCAGCAGTCAATCGGCCGGGACAGCTACCTACGAGCAGTACTTC
CASSQSAGTATYEQYF
>TRBD2|.|TRBV4-2|TRBJ2-7|18
TGTGCCAGCAGCCAGCCCCCGCCTCTCTCGCGGGGGGCCTACGAGCAGTACTTC
CASSQPPPLSRGAYEQYF
>TRBD1|.|TRBV2|TRBJ1-2|16
TGTGCCAGCAGTGAAGGAGAGGGGGCGCCTAACTATGGCTACACCTTC
CASSEGEGAPNYGYTF
>.|once|TRBV6-5|TRBJ2-7|15
TGTGCCAGCAGTTACTCTGGACAGCAGACCTACGAGCAGTACTTC
CASSYSGQQTYEQYF